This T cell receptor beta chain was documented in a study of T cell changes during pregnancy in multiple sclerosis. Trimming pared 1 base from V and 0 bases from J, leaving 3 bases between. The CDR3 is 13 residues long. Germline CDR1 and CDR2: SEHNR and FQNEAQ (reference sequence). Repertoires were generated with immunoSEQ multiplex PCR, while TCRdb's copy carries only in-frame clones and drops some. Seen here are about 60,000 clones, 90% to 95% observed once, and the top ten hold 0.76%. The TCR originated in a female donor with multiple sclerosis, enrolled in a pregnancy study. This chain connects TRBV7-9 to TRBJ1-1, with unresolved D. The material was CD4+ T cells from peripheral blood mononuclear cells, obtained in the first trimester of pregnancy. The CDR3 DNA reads TGTGCCAGCAGCTTAGTAATGAACACTGAAGCTTTCTTT. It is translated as CASSLVMNTEAFF.